These T cell receptor beta chains were read from a single sample in a study of T cells in Graves' hyperthyroidism and ophthalmopathy. A single record per CDR3 protein comes from TCRdb applying MiXCR to the multiplex PCR reads. The data contain around 620,000 distinct CDR3 sequences, 12% to 15% of them seen just once; the ten biggest clones take up more than 6%. The sequenced sample was blood. All receptors come from a young woman with Graves' ophthalmopathy. The CDR3 runs from the conserved cysteine through the conserved F or W.

v_call cdr3_aa
TRBV20-1 CSAMDREPYEQYF
TRBV6-1 CASSEVARSYGYTF
TRBV24-1 CATSDVQTSGRGVDTQYF
TRBV6-1 CASSPQGREYGYTF
TRBV4-3 CASSQDLNIGGFGNTIYF
TRBV28 CASSSRGLTLGADYGYTF
TRBV7-9 CASSLDVGGYTF
TRBV20-1 CSARSQGIRNEQFF
TRBV28 CASSGPSGANVLTF
TRBV9 CASNPGRGDQPQHF
TRBV2 CATQTGTGRGYTF
TRBV10-3 CATSPVEYGEAFF
TRBV2 CASSLGPLNTEAFF
TRBV5-5 CASSRLADIHEQYF
TRBV9 CASSVDSWASGSVLDTQYF
TRBV6-1 CASSYPPRGEQFF
TRBV7-3 CASSKGQNYEQYF
TRBV6-1 CASKASVNSYEQYF
TRBV5-1 CASSLLGGLGGPDTQYF
TRBV5-1 CASGLVAGATDTQYF
TRBV7-3 CASSLSGRTSQAFF
TRBV7-9 CASSFMTGGYGYTF
TRBV3-1 CASSRRGTSGSTDTQYF
TRBV6-1 CASRQGGSYEQYF